This T cell receptor (beta chain) came from a study of cytomegalovirus exposure and HLA in healthy donors. Study outcomes and limitations: In a later analysis, HLA-C alleles had the fewest associated TCRs, DRB1 alleles the most. High specificity and sensitivity for cytomegalovirus status were reported for the classifier. V segments that were indistinguishable, TRBV6-2 and TRBV6-3 among them, were omitted from analysis. An analysis that was carried out later associated 16,951 TCR beta sequences with HLA alleles at 0.05 false discovery rate.

This clone was counted between two and nine times. The antigen remains unidentified. Germline-derived CDR1 and CDR2 are MGHRA and YSYEKL. The CDR3 runs 15 residues. Trimming cost V 0 bases and J 0 bases, with 5 bases left between them. The PCR employed 60 Vbeta primers together with 13 Jbeta primers. Sequencing used immunoSEQ multiplex PCR; TCRdb keeps in-frame clones, though not all of them. The sample records tens of thousands of clones, around 85% being singletons. Sequences were obtained from PBMCs. The chain is built from TRBV4-1 and TRBJ2-2; D is unclear. The TCR sequence derives from a man aged 25 to 40 in good health and CMV-seronegative. The CDR3 sequence: CASSQEAANTGELFF. CDR3 DNA: TGCGCCAGCAGCCAAGAGGCAGCGAACACCGGGGAGCTGTTTTTT.